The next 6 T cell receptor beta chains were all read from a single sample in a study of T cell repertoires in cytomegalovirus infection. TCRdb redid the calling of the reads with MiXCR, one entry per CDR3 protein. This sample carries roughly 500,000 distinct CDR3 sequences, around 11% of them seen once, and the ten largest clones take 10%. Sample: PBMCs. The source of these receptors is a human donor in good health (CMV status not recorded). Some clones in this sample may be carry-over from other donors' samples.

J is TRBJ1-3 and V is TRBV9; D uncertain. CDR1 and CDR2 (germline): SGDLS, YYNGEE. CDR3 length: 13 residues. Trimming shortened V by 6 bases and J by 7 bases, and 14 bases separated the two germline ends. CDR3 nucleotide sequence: TGTGCCAGCAAAAGCCCGGGAATGAACACCATATATTTT. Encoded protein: CASKSPGMNTIYF.

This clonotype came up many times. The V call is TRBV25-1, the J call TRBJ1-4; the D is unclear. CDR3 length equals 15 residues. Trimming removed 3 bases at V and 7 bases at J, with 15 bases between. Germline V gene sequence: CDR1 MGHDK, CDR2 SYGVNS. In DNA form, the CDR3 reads TGTGCCAGCAGTGACCTAGGGTCTCCAGTTGAAAAACTGTTTTTT. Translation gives CASSDLGSPVEKLFF.

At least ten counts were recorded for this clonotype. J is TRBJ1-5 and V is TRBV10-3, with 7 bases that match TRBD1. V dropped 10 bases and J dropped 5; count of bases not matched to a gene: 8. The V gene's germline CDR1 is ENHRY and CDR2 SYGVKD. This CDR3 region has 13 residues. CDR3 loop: CASSGQPDQPQHF. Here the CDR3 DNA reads TGTGCCAGCTCGGGACAGCCCGATCAGCCCCAGCATTTT.

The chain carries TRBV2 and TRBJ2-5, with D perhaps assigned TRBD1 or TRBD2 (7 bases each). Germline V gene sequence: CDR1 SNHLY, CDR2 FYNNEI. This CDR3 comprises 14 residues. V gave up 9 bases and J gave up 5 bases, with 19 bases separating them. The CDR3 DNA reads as TGTGCCAGTAAAAGGGAGGGGGCTGGTGAGACCCAGTACTTC. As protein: CASKREGAGETQYF.

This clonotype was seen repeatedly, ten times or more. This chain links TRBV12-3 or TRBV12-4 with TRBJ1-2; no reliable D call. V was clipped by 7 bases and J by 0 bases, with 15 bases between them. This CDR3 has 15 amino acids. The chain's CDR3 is CASNSPEGTNYGYTF. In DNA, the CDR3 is TGTGCCAGCAACTCCCCGGAGGGTACTAACTATGGCTACACCTTC.

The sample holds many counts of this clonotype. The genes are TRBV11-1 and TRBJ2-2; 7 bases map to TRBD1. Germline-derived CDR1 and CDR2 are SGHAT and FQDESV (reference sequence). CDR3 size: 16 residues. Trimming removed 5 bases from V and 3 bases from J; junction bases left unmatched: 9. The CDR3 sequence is CASSDDREMDTGELFF. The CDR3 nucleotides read TGTGCCAGCAGCGACGACAGGGAAATGGACACCGGGGAGCTGTTTTTT.